The T cell receptor (beta chain) under discussion was sequenced for a study of cytomegalovirus exposure and HLA in healthy donors. Researchers ran the PCR with 60 Vbeta and 13 Jbeta primers. Only in-frame clones appear in the TCRdb table, and some are missing; sequencing was by immunoSEQ multiplex PCR. The sample lists some 210,000 clones, more than 75% occurring once. CDR3 length: 15 amino acids. J was trimmed by 5 bases and V by 7 bases; bases with no gene match: 9. The germline V gene encodes CDR1 SNHLY and CDR2 FYNNEI. The V gene is TRBV2, the J gene TRBJ2-5; 11 positions match TRBD1. Sequencing was done on a sample of PBMCs. This receptor was identified in a male donor in good health and CMV-seronegative. The CDR3 protein is CASTEDRGRRETQYF. The CDR3 bases are TGTGCCAGCACCGAGGACAGGGGGCGTCGGGAGACCCAGTACTTC.